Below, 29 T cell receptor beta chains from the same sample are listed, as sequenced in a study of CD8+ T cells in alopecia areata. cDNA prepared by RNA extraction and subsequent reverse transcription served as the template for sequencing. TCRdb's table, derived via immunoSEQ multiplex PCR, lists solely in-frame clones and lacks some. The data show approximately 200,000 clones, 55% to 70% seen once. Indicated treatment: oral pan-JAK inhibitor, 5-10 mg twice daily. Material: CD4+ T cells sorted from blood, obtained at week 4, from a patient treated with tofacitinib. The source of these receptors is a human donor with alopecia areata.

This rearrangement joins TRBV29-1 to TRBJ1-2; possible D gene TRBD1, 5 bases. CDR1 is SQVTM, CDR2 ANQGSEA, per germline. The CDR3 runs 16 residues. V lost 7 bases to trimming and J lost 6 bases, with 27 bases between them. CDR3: CSAGRPISREVNGYTF. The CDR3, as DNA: TGCAGCGCGGGGCGACCGATATCGAGGGAGGTCAATGGCTACACCTTC. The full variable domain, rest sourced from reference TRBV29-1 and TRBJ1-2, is SAVISQKPSRDICQRGTSLTIQCQVDSQVTMMFWYRQQPGQSLTLIATANQGSEATYESGFVIDKFPISRPNLTFSTLTVSNMSPEDSSIYLCSAGRPISREVNGYTFGSGTRLTVV.

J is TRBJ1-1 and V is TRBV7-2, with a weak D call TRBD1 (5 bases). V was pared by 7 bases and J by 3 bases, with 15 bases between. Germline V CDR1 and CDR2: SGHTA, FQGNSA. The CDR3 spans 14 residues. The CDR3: CASKRGHDDTEAFF. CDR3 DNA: TGTGCCAGCAAACGCGGACACGACGACACTGAAGCTTTCTTT.

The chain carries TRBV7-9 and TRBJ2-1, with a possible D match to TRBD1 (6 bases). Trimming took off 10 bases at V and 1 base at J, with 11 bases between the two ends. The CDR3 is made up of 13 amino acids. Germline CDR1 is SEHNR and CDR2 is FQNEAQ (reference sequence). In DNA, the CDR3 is TGTGCCACGTCAGGGGTTTCCTACAATGAGCAGTTCTTC. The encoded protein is CATSGVSYNEQFF.

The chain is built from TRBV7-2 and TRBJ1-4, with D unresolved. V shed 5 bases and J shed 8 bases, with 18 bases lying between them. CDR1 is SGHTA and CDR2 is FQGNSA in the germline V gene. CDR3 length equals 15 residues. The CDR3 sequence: CASSPDAGLGEKLFF. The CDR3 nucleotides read TGTGCCAGCAGCCCTGATGCGGGCCTAGGGGAAAAACTGTTTTTT.

CDR3 amino acids: CASSPSRTSGDTQYF. The CDR3 DNA is TGTGCCAGCAGCCCATCTCGGACTAGCGGGGATACGCAGTATTTT. The chain is built from TRBV28 and TRBJ2-3; 11 bases align to TRBD2. The CDR3 has 15 residues. With V trimmed by 6 bases and J by 6 bases, 8 bases remained unmatched. Per the germline V gene, CDR1 is MDHEN and CDR2 is SYDVKM.

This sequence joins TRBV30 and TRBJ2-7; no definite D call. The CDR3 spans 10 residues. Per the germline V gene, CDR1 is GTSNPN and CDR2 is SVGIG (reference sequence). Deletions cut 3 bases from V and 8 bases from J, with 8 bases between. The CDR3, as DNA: TGTGCCTGGAGGGACGTAAAGCAGTACTTC. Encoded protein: CAWRDVKQYF.

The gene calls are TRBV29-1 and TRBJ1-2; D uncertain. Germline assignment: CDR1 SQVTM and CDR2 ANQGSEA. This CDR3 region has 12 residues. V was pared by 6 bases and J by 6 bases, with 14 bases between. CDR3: CSVVDSLNGYTF. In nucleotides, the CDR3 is TGCAGCGTAGTCGACTCACTTAATGGCTACACCTTC.

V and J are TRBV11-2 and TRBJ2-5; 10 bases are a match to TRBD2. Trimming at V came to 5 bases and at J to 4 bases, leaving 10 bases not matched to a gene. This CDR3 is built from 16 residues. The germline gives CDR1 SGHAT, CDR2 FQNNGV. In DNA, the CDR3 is TGTGCCAGCAGCACCGATTTAGCGGGGGGTGTAGAGACCCAGTACTTC. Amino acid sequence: CASSTDLAGGVETQYF.

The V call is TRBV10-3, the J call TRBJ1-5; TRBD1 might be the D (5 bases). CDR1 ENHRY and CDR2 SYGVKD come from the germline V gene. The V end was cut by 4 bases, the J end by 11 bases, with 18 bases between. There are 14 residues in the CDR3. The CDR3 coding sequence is TGTGCCATCAGTGGGGACCCGAGGTCCGGGTCCCAGCATTTT. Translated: CAISGDPRSGSQHF.

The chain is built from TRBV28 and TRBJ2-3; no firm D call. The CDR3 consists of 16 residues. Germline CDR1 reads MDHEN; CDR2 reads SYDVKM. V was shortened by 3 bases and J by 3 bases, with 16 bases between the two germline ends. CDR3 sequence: CASSLESPLGTDTQYF. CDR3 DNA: TGTGCCAGCAGTTTGGAATCACCCCTAGGGACAGATACGCAGTATTTT.

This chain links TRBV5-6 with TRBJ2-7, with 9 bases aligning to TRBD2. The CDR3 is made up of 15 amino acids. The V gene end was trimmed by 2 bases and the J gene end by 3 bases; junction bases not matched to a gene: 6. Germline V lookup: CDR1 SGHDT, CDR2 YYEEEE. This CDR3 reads CASSFPSGANYEQYF. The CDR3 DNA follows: TGTGCCAGCAGCTTCCCTAGCGGGGCCAACTACGAGCAGTACTTC.

The CDR3 DNA reads TGTGCCAGCAGCTTTCCCTTTGAGGAGACCCAGTACTTC. Residues: CASSFPFEETQYF. The gene calls are TRBV5-4 and TRBJ2-5; D not certain. The CDR3 sequence is 13 residues long. In germline, CDR1 is SGHNT, CDR2 YYREEE (reference sequence). Trimming removed 2 bases at V and 5 bases at J, with 10 bases between.

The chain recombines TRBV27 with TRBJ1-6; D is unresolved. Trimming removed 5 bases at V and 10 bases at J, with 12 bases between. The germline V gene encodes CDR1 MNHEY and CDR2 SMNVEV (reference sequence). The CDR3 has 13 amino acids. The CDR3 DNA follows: TGTGCCAGCAGTCTCGATTGGGAGTCACCCCTCCACTTT. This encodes CASSLDWESPLHF.

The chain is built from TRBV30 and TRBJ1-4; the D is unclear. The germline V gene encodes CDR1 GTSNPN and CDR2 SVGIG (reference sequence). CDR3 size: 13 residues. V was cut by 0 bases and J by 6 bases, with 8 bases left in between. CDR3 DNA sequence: TGTGCCTGGAGTGTAACGGAGCATGAAAAACTGTTTTTT. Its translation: CAWSVTEHEKLFF.

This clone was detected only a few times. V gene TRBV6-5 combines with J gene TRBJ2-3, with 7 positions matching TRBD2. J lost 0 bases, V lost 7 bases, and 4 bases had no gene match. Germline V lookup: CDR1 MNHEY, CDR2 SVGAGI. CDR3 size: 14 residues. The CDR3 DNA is TGTGCCAGCAAACTAGCGTTGAGCACAGATACGCAGTATTTT. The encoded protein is CASKLALSTDTQYF.

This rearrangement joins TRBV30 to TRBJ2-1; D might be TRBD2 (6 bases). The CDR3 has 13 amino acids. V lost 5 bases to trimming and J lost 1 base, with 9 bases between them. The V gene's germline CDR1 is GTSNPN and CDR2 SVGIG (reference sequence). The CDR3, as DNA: TGTGCCTGGGTCGGGACTTCCTACAATGAGCAGTTCTTC. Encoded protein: CAWVGTSYNEQFF. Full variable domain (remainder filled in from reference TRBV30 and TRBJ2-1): SQTIHQWPATLVQPVGSPLSLECTVEGTSNPNLYWYRQAAGRGLQLLFYSVGIGQISSEVPQNLSASRPQDRQFILSSKKLLLSDSGFYLCAWVGTSYNEQFFGPGTRLTVL.

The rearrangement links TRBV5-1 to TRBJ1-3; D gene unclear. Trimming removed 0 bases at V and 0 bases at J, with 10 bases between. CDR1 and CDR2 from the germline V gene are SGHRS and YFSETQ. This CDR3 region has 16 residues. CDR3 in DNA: TGCGCCAGCAGCTTGGAAACGGCATACTCTGGAAACACCATATATTTT. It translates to CASSLETAYSGNTIYF.

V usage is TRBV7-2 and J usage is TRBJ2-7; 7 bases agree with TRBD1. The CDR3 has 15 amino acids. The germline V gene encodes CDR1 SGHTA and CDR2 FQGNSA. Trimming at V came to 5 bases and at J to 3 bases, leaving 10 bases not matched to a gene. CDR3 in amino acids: CASSASTGRHYEQYF. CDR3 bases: TGTGCCAGCAGCGCGTCGACAGGGCGCCACTACGAGCAGTACTTC.

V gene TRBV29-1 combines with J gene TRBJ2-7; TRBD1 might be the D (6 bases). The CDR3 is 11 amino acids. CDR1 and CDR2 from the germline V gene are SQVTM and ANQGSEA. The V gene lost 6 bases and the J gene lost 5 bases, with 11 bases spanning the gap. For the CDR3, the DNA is TGCAGCGTGGCCGGGACAAACGAGCAGTACTTC. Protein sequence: CSVAGTNEQYF.

In DNA, the CDR3 is TGTGCCCTCAACCTGGATCCCAGGAATTATGGCTACACCTTC. This gives the protein CALNLDPRNYGYTF. The rearrangement joins TRBV30 to TRBJ1-2; D is unclear. V lost 8 bases, J lost 5 bases, and 21 bases lay in between. CDR1 and CDR2 from the germline V gene are GTSNPN and SVGIG (reference sequence). The CDR3 spans 14 residues.

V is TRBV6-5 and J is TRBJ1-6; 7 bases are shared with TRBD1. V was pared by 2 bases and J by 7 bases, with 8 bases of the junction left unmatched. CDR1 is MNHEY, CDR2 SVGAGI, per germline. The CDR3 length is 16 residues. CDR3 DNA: TGTGCCAGCAGTTACGAGACAGGGTCTCGGAATTCACCCCTCCACTTT. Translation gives CASSYETGSRNSPLHF.

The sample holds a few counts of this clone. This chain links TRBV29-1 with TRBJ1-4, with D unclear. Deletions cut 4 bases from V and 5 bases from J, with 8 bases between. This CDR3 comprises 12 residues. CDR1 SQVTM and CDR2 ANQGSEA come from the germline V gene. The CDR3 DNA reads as TGCAGCGTTGGCAGACCCAATGAAAAACTGTTTTTT. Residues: CSVGRPNEKLFF.

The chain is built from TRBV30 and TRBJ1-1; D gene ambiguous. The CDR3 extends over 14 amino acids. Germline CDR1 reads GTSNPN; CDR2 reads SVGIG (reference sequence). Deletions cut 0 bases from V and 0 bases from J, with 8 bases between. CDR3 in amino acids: CAWSVPVLNTEAFF. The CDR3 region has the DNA TGTGCCTGGAGTGTCCCAGTTCTGAACACTGAAGCTTTCTTT. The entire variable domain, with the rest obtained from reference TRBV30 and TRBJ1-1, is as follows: SQTIHQWPATLVQPVGSPLSLECTVEGTSNPNLYWYRQAAGRGLQLLFYSVGIGQISSEVPQNLSASRPQDRQFILSSKKLLLSDSGFYLCAWSVPVLNTEAFFGQGTRLTVV.

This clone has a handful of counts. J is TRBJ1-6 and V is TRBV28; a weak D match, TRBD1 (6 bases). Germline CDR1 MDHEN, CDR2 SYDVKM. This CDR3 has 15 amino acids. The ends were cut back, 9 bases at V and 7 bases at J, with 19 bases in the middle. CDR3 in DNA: TGTGCCAGTGTGGGGTGGGGAGGGGGGAATTCACCCCTCCACTTT. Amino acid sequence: CASVGWGGGNSPLHF.

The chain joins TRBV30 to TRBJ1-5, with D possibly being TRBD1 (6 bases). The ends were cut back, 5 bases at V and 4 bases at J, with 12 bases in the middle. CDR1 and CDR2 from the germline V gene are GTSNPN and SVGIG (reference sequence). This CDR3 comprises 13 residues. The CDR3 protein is CAWARDTNQPQHF. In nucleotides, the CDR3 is TGTGCCTGGGCCCGGGACACAAATCAGCCCCAGCATTTT.

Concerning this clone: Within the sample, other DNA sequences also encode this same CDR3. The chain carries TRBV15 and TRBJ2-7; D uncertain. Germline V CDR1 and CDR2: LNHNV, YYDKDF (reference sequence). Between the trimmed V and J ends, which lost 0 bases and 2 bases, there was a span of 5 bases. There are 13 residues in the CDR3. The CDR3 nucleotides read TGTGCCACCAGCAGAGACTTAACCTACGAGCAGTACTTC. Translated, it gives CATSRDLTYEQYF.

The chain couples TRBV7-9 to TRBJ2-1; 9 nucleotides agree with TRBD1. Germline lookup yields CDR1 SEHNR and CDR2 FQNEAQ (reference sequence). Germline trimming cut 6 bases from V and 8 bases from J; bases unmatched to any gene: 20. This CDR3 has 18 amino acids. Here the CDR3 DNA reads TGTGCCAGCAGGTCCCGGGACAGGGTTTCAGGGCTAGGCGATGAGCAGTTCTTC. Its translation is CASRSRDRVSGLGDEQFF.

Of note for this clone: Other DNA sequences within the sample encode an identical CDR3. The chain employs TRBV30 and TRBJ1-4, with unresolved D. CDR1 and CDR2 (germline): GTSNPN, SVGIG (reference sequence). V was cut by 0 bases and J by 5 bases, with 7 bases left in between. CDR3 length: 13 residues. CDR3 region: CAWSVGQNEKLFF. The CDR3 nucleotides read TGTGCCTGGAGTGTAGGTCAAAATGAAAAACTGTTTTTT.

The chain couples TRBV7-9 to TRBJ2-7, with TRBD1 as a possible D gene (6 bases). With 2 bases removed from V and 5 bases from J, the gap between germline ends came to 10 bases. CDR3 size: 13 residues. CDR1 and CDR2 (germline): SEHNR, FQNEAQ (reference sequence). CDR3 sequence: CASSLNRDNEQYF. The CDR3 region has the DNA TGTGCCAGCAGCTTAAACCGGGACAACGAGCAGTACTTC.